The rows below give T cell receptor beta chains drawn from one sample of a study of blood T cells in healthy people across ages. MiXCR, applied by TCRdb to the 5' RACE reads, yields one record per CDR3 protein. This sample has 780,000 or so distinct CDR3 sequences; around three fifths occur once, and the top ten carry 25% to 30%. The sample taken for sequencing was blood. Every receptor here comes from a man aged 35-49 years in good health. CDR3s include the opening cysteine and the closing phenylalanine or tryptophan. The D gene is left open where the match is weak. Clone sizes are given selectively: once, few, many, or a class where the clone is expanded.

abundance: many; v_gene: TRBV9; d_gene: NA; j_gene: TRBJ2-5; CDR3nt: TGTGCCAGCAGCGTAAGTCAAGAGACCCAGTACTTC; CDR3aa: CASSVSQETQYF
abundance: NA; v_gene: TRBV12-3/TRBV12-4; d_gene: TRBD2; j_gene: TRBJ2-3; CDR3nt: TGTGCCAGCATGGCCCCTAGCGGGGGGGCAGGCACAGATACGCAGTATTTT; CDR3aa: CASMAPSGGAGTDTQYF
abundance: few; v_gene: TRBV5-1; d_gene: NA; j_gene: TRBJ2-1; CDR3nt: TGCGCCAGCAGCTTGGAAGGTGATGAGCAGTTCTTC; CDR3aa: CASSLEGDEQFF
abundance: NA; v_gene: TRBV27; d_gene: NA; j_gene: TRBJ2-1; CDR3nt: TGTGCCAGCAGTTTAGGGGGGCCCCCCAATGAGCAGTTCTTC; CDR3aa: CASSLGGPPNEQFF
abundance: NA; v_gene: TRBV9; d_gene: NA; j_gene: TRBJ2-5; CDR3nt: TGTGCCAGCAGCGTGAGGCTAGGAGACCGAGAGACCCAGTACTTC; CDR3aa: CASSVRLGDRETQYF
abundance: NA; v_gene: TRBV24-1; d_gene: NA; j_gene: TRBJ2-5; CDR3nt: TGTGCCACCAGTGACCCCTACCCGGGGGAGACCCAGTACTTC; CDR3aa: CATSDPYPGETQYF
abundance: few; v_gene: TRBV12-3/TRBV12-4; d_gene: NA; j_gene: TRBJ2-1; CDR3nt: TGTGCCAGCAGTTTAGCGGACCGCAATGAGCAGTTCTTC; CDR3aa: CASSLADRNEQFF
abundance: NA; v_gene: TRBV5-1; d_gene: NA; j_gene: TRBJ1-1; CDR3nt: TGCGCCAGCGGCATCCAGAGGGACACTGAAGCTTTCTTT; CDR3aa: CASGIQRDTEAFF
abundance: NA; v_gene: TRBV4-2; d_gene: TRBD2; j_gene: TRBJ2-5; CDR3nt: TGTGCCAGCAGCCAAGATAAAGAAGTGGGACTAGTAAGAGAGACCCAGTACTTC; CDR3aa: CASSQDKEVGLVRETQYF
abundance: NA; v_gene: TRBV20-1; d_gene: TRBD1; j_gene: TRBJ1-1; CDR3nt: TGCAGTGTATCGCGGGACAGGGGCATGAACACTGAAGCTTTCTTT; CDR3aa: CSVSRDRGMNTEAFF
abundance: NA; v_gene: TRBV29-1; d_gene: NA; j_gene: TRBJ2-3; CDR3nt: TGCAGCGCCCACAGTGTGGGCACAGATACGCAGTATTTT; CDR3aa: CSAHSVGTDTQYF
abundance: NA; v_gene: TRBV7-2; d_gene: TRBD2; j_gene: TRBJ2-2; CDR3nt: TGTGCCAGCAGCTTAGGTCCTAGCGGGGGGAACACCGGGGAGCTGTTTTTT; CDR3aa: CASSLGPSGGNTGELFF
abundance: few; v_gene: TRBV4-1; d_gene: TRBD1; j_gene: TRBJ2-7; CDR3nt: TGCGCCAGCAGCCAAGACCTGGGACAGGGGTACGAGCAGTACTTC; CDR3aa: CASSQDLGQGYEQYF
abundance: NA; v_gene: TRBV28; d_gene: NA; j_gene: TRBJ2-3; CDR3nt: TGTGCCAGCAGTTTACCCCGTCCAGATACGCAGTATTTT; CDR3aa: CASSLPRPDTQYF
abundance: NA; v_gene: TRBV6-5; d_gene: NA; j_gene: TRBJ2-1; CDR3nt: TGTGCCACAACATTCCCCCTAGGAAGTTCCTACAATGAGCAGTTCTTC; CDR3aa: CATTFPLGSSYNEQFF
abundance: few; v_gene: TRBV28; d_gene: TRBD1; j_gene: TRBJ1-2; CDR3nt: TGTGCCAGCAGTTTTAGACCGGGACAGGGGGTTCACGGGTATGGCTACACCTTC; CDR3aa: CASSFRPGQGVHGYGYTF
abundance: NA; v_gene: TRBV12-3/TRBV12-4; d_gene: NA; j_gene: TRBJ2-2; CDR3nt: TGTGCTTATGACGGTTACACCGGGGAGCTGTTTTTT; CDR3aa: CAYDGYTGELFF
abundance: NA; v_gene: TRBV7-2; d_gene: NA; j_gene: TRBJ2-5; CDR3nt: TGTGCCAGCAGCTTAGCGGGGGCAGGGGCGCAAGAGACCCAGTACTTC; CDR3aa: CASSLAGAGAQETQYF
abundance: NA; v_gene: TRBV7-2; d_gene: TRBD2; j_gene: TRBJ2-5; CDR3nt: TGTGCCGGCAGCTTCTCCGGGCTAGCGGTACAAGAGACCCAGTACTTC; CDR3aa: CAGSFSGLAVQETQYF
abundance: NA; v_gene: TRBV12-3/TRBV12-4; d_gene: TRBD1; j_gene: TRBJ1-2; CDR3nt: TGTGCCAGCAGCCAACAGGGGGTACGGGGTGGCTACACCTTC; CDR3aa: CASSQQGVRGGYTF
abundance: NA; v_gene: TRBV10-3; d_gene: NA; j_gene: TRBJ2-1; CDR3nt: TGTGCCATCAGCCCGGCGGGAGAGCAGTTCTTC; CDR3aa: CAISPAGEQFF
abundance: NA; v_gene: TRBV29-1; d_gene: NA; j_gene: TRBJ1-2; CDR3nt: TGCAGCGTCGAGACGTCAAATCCCTATGGCTACACCTTC; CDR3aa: CSVETSNPYGYTF
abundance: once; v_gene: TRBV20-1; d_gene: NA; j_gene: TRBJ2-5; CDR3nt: TGCAGTGCAACCGGGGGTCCACGGGCCCAAGAGACCCAGTACTTC; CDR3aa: CSATGGPRAQETQYF
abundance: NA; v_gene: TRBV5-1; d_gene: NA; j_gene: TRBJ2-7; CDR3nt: TGCGCCAGCAGCGCCACGGACGGATCTCCCTACGAGCAGTACTTC; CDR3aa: CASSATDGSPYEQYF
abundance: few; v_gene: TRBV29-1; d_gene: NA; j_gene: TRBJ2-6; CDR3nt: TGCAGCTTTCAGGACTCTGGGGCCAACGTCCTGACTTTC; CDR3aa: CSFQDSGANVLTF
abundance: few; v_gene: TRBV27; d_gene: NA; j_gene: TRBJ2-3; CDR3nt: TGTGCCAGCAGTTTAAATCCGACTAGAGGGGCAGATACGCAGTATTTT; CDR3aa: CASSLNPTRGADTQYF
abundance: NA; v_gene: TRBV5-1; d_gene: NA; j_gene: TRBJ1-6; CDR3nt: TGCGCCAGCAGCTTATCGAGCTCCTATAATTCACCCCTCCACTTT; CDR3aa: CASSLSSSYNSPLHF
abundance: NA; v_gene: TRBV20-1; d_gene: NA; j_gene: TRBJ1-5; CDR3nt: TGCAGTGCTTTTCCAATGGGACTAAGCAATCAGCCCCAGCATTTT; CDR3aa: CSAFPMGLSNQPQHF
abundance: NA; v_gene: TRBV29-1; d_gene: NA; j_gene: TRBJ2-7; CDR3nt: TGCAGCGTTGAACAGGGCAGGAACTACGAGCAGTACTTC; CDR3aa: CSVEQGRNYEQYF
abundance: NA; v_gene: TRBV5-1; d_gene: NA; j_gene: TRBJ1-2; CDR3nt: TGCGCCAGCAGCTCTAGACAGAATAACTATGGCTACACCTTC; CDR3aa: CASSSRQNNYGYTF
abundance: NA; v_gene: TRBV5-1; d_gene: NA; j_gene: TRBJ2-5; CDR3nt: TGCGCCAGCAGCTTACAGCCAGGTCAAGAGACCCAGTACTTC; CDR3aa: CASSLQPGQETQYF
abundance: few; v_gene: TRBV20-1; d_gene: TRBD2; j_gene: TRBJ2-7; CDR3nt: TGCAGTGCTAGAGACCGGACTAGCGCGTTCTACGAGCAGTACTTC; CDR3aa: CSARDRTSAFYEQYF
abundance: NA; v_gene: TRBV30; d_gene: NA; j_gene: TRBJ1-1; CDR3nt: TGTGCCTGGACCTTAGGAAACACTGAAGCTTTCTTT; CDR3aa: CAWTLGNTEAFF
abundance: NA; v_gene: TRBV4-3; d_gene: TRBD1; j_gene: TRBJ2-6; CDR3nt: TGCGCCAGCAGCCAAGAGGGGGACAGCTCTGGGGCCAACGTCCTGACTTTC; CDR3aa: CASSQEGDSSGANVLTF
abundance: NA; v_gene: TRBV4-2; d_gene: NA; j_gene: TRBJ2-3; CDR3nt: TGTGCCAGCAACCAAGATGGGGGAGTCGGTGATACGCAGTATTTT; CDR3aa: CASNQDGGVGDTQYF
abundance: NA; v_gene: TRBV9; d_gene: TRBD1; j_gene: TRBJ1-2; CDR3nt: TGTGCCAGCAGCCCCCAGGGACAGTTTAACTATGGCTACACCTTC; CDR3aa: CASSPQGQFNYGYTF